This T cell receptor (beta chain) was retrieved from a study of blood T cells in healthy people across ages. The sample holds a few counts of this clonotype. V lost 7 bases to trimming and J lost 11 bases, with 14 bases between them. This CDR3 has 11 amino acids. Germline values: CDR1 MNHEY, CDR2 SVGEGT. Next came a second PCR, run for 7 to 11 cycles, which used a sample-barcoded 5' primer along with a J-beta primer mix. TCRdb ran MiXCR on the 5' RACE reads and lists one entry per CDR3 protein. This table has about 900,000 distinct CDR3 sequences, 60% to 80% appearing once. The chain joins TRBV6-2 or TRBV6-3 to TRBJ2-5, with D maybe TRBD1 (6 bases). Sequences were obtained from blood. This TCR was sampled from a man aged 25-45 years in good health. The CDR3 sequence is CASTREGEQYF. The DNA for the CDR3 is TGTGCCAGCACCAGAGAGGGGGAGCAGTACTTC.